This T cell receptor beta chain was retrieved from a study of T cells after yellow fever vaccination. V shed 4 bases and J 4 bases; nucleotides not matched to a gene: 8. The CDR3 sequence is 16 residues long. Germline V gene lookup returns CDR1 SGHTA and CDR2 FQGNSA. In TCRdb, the 5' RACE reads were re-called with MiXCR into one record per CDR3 protein. The repertoire holds about 300,000 distinct CDR3 sequences, with roughly 8.7% as singletons. This clonotype was counted many times. Sequenced material: CD4+ T cells sorted from PBMCs, taken 5 days after the yellow fever booster vaccination. The chain has TRBV7-2 and TRBJ2-3; 10 bases are a match to TRBD2. The clonotype comes from a man between 18 and 29 years old who received the YFV17D yellow fever vaccine. CDR3 DNA sequence: TGTGCCAGCAGCTGGAAGCGGGGGGGCATATCAGATACGCAGTATTTT. This translates into CASSWKRGGISDTQYF. The full variable domain, in which reference TRBV7-2 and TRBJ2-3 provide the parts outside the CDR3, is GAGVSQSPSNKVTEKGKDVELRCDPISGHTALYWYRQSLGQGLEFLIYFQGNSAPDKSGLPSDRFSAERTGGSVSTLTIQRTQQEDSAVYLCASSWKRGGISDTQYFGPGTRLTVL.